This T cell receptor beta chain was sequenced for a study of shared clonotypes between healthy human individuals. This clone has only one observation. J lost 9 bases, V lost 4 bases, and 5 bases had no gene match. The CDR3 totals 12 residues. The germline V gene encodes CDR1 SQVTM and CDR2 ANQGSEA. Assay: immunoSEQ multiplex PCR; the TCRdb copy retains only in-frame clones and omits some. This sample has approximately 500,000 clones; 90% to 96% occur once, and the top ten carry 0.06%. The sample consisted of naive CD4+ T cells sorted from blood. Stated subset: CD45RA+ positively selected. The chain joins TRBV29-1 to TRBJ2-5; 10 nucleotides agree with TRBD2. The clonotype comes from a woman in her twenties or thirties in good health. The CDR3: CSVASGRASQYF. The CDR3 bases are TGCAGCGTTGCCAGCGGGAGGGCCTCCCAGTACTTC.